The 13 T cell receptor beta chains in this list originate from one sample, sequenced in a study of shared clonotypes between healthy human individuals. Generated by immunoSEQ multiplex PCR, the TCRdb table keeps only in-frame clones and is missing some. The sample includes nearly 600,000 clones, about 95% of them seen just once. CD8 cells classed as naive were CD45RO-negative and positively selected for CCR7, excluding terminally differentiated effector memory CD45RA+ cells. Sequenced input: naive CD8+ T cells sorted from blood. The receptors derive from a woman in her 30s in good health.

This chain uses TRBV5-1 with TRBJ2-7; TRBD1 matches 7 bases. CDR1 SGHRS and CDR2 YFSETQ come from the germline V gene. V shed 4 bases, J shed 5 bases, and the junction held 12 bases outside the gene matches. This CDR3 has 15 residues. CDR3 amino acids: CASSIRQGLLHEQYF. The CDR3, as DNA: TGCGCCAGCAGCATCCGACAGGGCTTGCTGCACGAGCAGTACTTC.

J is TRBJ1-2 and V is TRBV6-1; D perhaps matches TRBD1 (5 bases). Per the germline V gene, CDR1 is MNHNS and CDR2 is SASEGT. The CDR3 loop spans 15 amino acids. The germline V and J ends were trimmed by 3 bases and 3 bases, with 14 bases remaining between them. CDR3 residues: CASSETGTAYYGYTF. CDR3 nucleotides: TGTGCCAGCAGTGAGACCGGGACCGCTTACTATGGCTACACCTTC.

This clone has a single count. The CDR3 loop is CASKQGAGEKLFF. The CDR3 DNA reads TGTGCCAGCAAACAGGGGGCAGGGGAAAAACTGTTTTTT. This rearrangement joins TRBV28 to TRBJ1-4; TRBD1 aligns across 9 bases. Germline V gene sequence: CDR1 MDHEN, CDR2 SYDVKM. The V and J ends lost 7 bases and 8 bases, in that order; junction bases with no gene match: 5. The CDR3 is 13 residues long.

The genes are TRBV28 and TRBJ2-2; tentatively, D is TRBD2 (5 bases). The ends were cut back, 9 bases at V and 1 base at J, with 12 bases in the middle. Germline CDR1 MDHEN, CDR2 SYDVKM. The CDR3 has 14 amino acids. CDR3 loop: CASIDRENTGELFF. The CDR3 DNA sequence: TGTGCCAGTATCGACCGGGAGAACACCGGGGAGCTGTTTTTT.

This clone was detected only once. This rearrangement joins TRBV19 to TRBJ2-6; weak D call: TRBD2 (5 bases). The CDR3 is 19 amino acids. Trimming pared 0 bases from V and 2 bases from J, leaving 17 bases between. Germline loops: CDR1 LNHDA, CDR2 SQIVND (reference sequence). The CDR3 DNA reads as TGTGCCAGTAGTATAGAGTCCCTAGCTCGAGGAACTGGGGCCAACGTCCTGACTTTC. This gives the protein CASSIESLARGTGANVLTF.

V and J are TRBV7-6 and TRBJ2-3; D unclear. V shed 6 bases and J shed 5 bases, with 21 bases lying between them. From germline, CDR1 is SGHVS and CDR2 FNYEAQ. The CDR3 length is 16 residues. CDR3 DNA: TGTGCCAGCAGTTCTGAGTCAATCGTACTTTTAGATACGCAGTATTTT. This translates into CASSSESIVLLDTQYF.

This CDR3 is CATQRTAGSSYNEQFF. CDR3 DNA: TGTGCCACCCAAAGGACAGCGGGGAGCTCCTACAATGAGCAGTTCTTC. J is TRBJ2-1 and V is TRBV7-9; TRBD2 might be the D (7 bases). CDR1 is SEHNR, CDR2 FQNEAQ, per germline (reference sequence). Trimming took off 10 bases at V and 0 bases at J, with 19 bases between the two ends. The CDR3 sequence is 16 residues long.

CDR3 coding DNA: TGTGCCAGCAGCCGTAGCGGGAGTCCTATCTACGAGCAGTACTTC. Translation: CASSRSGSPIYEQYF. The chain employs TRBV5-4 and TRBJ2-5, with 9 bases aligning to TRBD2. The DNA end is a closer match to TRBJ2-7, so the J assignment may be wrong. Germline loops: CDR1 SGHNT, CDR2 YYREEE (reference sequence). The CDR3 runs to 15 residues.

The genes are TRBV19 and TRBJ2-7, with D tentatively TRBD1 (6 bases). V was shortened by 1 base and J by 2 bases, with 15 bases between the two germline ends. Germline V gene lookup returns CDR1 LNHDA and CDR2 SQIVND (reference sequence). CDR3 length: 16 residues. DNA for the CDR3: TGTGCCAGTAGTATAGGTGGGACAAAACAGACCTACGAGCAGTACTTC. Its protein is CASSIGGTKQTYEQYF.

The genes are TRBV7-9 and TRBJ1-6; possible D gene TRBD1, 6 bases. Germline V gives CDR1 SEHNR, CDR2 FQNEAQ (reference sequence). V lost 5 bases and J lost 10, with 12 bases in between. This CDR3 has 13 amino acids. DNA of the CDR3: TGTGCCAGCAGCCACGACAGGCAGTCACCCCTCCACTTT. It specifies CASSHDRQSPLHF.

The table lists this clone with a count of one. The rearrangement links TRBV7-3 to TRBJ2-5; D is undetermined. With 2 bases removed from V and 4 bases from J, the gap between germline ends came to 14 bases. Per germline, CDR1 SGHTA and CDR2 FQGTGA. CDR3 length equals 15 residues. The CDR3 sequence: CASSLSGWGGETQYF. The DNA for the CDR3 is TGTGCCAGCAGCTTATCGGGTTGGGGTGGAGAGACCCAGTACTTC.

The gene calls are TRBV5-1 and TRBJ2-3; TRBD2 matches at 8 bases. The J segment lost 1 base and the V segment lost 4 bases, leaving 11 bases of the junction unmatched. The CDR3 spans 17 residues. Germline assignment: CDR1 SGHRS and CDR2 YFSETQ. CDR3 sequence: CASSHRGSGRGTDTQYF. CDR3 DNA: TGCGCCAGCAGCCACCGCGGGAGCGGGAGAGGCACAGATACGCAGTATTTT. The variable domain in full, completed from reference TRBV5-1 and TRBJ2-3, reads KAGVTQTPRYLIKTRGQQVTLSCSPISGHRSVSWYQQTPGQGLQFLFEYFSETQRNKGNFPGRFSGRQFSNSRSEMNVSTLELGDSALYLCASSHRGSGRGTDTQYFGPGTRLTVL.

The chain carries TRBV10-3 and TRBJ1-4; TRBD1 might be the D (5 bases). The CDR3 is 15 residues long. Per germline, CDR1 ENHRY and CDR2 SYGVKD. The V and J ends lost 4 bases and 8 bases respectively, with 17 bases between them. In DNA, the CDR3 is TGTGCCATCAGTGGAGGCCAAGGGGTAAACGAAAAACTGTTTTTT. Its translation is CAISGGQGVNEKLFF.